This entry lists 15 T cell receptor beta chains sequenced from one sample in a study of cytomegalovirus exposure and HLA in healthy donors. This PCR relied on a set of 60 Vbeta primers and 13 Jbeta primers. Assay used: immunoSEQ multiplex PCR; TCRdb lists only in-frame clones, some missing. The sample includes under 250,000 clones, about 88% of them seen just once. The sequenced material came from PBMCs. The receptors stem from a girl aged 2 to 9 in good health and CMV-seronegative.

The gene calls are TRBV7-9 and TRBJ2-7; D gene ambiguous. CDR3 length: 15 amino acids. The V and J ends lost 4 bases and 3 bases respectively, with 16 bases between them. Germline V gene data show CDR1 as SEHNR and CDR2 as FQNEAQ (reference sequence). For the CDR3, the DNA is TGTGCCAGCAGCTCGAACACCGATTCCAACTACGAGCAGTACTTC. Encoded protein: CASSSNTDSNYEQYF.

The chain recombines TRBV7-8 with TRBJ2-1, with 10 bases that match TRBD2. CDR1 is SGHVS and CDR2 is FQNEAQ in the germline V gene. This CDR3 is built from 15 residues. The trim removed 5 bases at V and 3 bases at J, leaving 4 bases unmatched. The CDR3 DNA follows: TGTGCCAGCAGCCCGACTAGCGGGCTCTACAATGAGCAGTTCTTC. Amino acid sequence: CASSPTSGLYNEQFF.

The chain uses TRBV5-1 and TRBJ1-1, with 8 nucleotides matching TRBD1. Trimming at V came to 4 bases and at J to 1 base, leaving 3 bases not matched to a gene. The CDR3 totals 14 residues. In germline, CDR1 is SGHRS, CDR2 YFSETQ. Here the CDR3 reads CASSPGTGNTEAFF. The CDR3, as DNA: TGCGCCAGCAGCCCCGGGACAGGGAACACTGAAGCTTTCTTT.

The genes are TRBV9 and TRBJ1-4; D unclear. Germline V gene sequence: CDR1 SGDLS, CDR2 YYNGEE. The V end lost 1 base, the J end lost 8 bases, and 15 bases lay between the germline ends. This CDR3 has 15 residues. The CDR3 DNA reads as TGTGCCAGCAGCGTACGCGGGGAATTAGGGGAAAAACTGTTTTTT. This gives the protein CASSVRGELGEKLFF.

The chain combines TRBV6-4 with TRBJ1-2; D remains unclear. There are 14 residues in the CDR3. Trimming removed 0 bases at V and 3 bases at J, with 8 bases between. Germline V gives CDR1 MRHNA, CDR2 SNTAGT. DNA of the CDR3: TGTGCCAGCAGTGACTCGGGAGGGCACTATGGCTACACCTTC. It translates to CASSDSGGHYGYTF.

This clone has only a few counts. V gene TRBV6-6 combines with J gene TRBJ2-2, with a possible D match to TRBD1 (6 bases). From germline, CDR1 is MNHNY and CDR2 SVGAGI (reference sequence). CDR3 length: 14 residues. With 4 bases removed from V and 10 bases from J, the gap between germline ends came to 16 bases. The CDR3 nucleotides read TGTGCCAGCAGTTTTTCCGGGACATCGCAGGAGCTGTTTTTT. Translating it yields CASSFSGTSQELFF.

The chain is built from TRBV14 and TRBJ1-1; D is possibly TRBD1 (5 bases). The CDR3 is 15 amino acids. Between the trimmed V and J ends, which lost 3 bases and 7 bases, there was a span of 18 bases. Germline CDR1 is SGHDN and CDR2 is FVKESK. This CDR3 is CASSHQQVGRIEAFF. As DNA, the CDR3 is TGTGCCAGCAGCCATCAACAGGTGGGGCGGATTGAAGCTTTCTTT. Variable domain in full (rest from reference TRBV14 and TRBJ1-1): EAGVTQFPSHSVIEKGQTVTLRCDPISGHDNLYWYRRVMGKEIKFLLHFVKESKQDESGMPNNRFLAERTGGTYSTLKVQPAELEDSGVYFCASSHQQVGRIEAFFGQGTRLTVV.

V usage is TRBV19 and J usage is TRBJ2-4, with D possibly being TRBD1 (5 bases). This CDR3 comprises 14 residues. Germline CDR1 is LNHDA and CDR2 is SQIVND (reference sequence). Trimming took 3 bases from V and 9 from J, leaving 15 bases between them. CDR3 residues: CASSMDPGSVIQYF. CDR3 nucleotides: TGTGCCAGTAGTATGGACCCAGGGTCGGTCATTCAGTACTTC.

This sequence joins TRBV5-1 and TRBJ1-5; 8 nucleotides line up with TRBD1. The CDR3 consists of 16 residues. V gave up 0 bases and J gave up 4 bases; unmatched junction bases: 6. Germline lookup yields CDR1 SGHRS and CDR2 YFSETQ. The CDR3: CASSLDGTGQNQPQHF. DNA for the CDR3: TGCGCCAGCAGCTTGGACGGGACAGGCCAGAATCAGCCCCAGCATTTT.

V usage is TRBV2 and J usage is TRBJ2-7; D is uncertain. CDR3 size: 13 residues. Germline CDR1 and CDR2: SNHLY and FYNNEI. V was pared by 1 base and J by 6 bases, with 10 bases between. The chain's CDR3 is CASSEGSRGEQYF. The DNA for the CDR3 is TGTGCCAGCAGTGAAGGGTCTCGCGGCGAGCAGTACTTC.

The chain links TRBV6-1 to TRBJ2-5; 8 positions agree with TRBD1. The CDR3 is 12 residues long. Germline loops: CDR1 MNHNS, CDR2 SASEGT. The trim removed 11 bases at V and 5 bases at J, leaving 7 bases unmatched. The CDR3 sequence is CASDRVGETQYF. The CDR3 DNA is TGTGCCTCGGACAGGGTCGGGGAGACCCAGTACTTC.

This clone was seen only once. The CDR3 loop is CASSPARQGARRPDYGYTF. The CDR3 bases are TGTGCCAGCAGCCCAGCTCGTCAGGGGGCAAGACGACCTGACTATGGCTACACCTTC. The rearrangement uses TRBV21-1 and TRBJ1-2; TRBD1, the table's D call, lacks a check against the DNA. TRBV21-1 is a known pseudogene. CDR3 length: 19 residues.

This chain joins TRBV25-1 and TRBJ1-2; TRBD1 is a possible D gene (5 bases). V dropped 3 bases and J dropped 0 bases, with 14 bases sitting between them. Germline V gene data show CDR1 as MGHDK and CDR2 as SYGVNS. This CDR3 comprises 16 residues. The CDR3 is CASSDGGARANYGYTF. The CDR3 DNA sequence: TGTGCCAGCAGTGATGGTGGGGCCCGAGCTAACTATGGCTACACCTTC.

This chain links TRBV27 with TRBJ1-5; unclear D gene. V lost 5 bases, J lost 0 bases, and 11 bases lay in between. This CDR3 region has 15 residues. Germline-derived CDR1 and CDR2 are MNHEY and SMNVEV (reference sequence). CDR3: CASSPSVYSNQPQHF. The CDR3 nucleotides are TGTGCCAGCAGTCCCTCGGTCTATAGCAATCAGCCCCAGCATTTT.

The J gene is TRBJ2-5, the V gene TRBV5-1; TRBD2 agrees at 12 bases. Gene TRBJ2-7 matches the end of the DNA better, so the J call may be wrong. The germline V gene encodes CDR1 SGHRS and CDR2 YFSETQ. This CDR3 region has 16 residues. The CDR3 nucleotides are TGCGCCAGCAGCTTAACCCAGACTAGCGGGGGCTACGAGCAGTACTTC. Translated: CASSLTQTSGGYEQYF.